Sample share makes the clone carrying this TCR beta chain medium-sized (0.01 to 0.1%). TCRdb reprocessed the reads with MiXCR, giving one entry per CDR3 protein. The sample comprises about 3,100 distinct CDR3 sequences, 25% to 35% of which are singletons, and under 15% rests with the top ten. V gave up 2 bases and J gave up 5 bases; unmatched junction bases: 2. Looked up from germline, CDR1 is MNHNY and CDR2 is SVGAGI (reference sequence). The CDR3 loop spans 14 amino acids. The data stem from a study of lung T cells in sarcoidosis with Löfgren's syndrome. The receptor comes from a human donor with sarcoidosis (Löfgren's syndrome or another form), or a control subject (not recorded which). Sequencing used CD4+ T cells from bronchoalveolar lavage. V and J are TRBV6-6 and TRBJ2-3, with TRBD2 matching over 9 bases. The CDR3 region has the DNA TGTGCCAGCAGTTACCGCGGGGGGGAAGATACGCAGTATTTT. Its protein is CASSYRGGEDTQYF.